The 6 T cell receptor beta chains reported below all come from one sample, sequenced in a study of blood T cell repertoires in COVID-19. Sequencing used immunoSEQ multiplex PCR; TCRdb keeps in-frame clones, though not all of them. The sample gives about 150,000 clones, around 85% of which show up once; roughly 29% is in the top ten. Sequenced: peripheral blood. The receptors shown here come from a woman aged 55-70 years with acute or convalescent COVID-19.

This clone was seen a handful of times. This sequence joins TRBV6-5 and TRBJ1-6; no clear D gene. This CDR3 spans 14 amino acids. Trimming cost V 5 bases and J 11 bases, with 16 bases left between them. Germline-derived CDR1 and CDR2 are MNHEY and SVGAGI. The CDR3 sequence: CASSPEGYGAPLHF. The CDR3 region has the DNA TGTGCCAGCAGTCCTGAGGGTTACGGGGCACCCCTCCACTTT.

This chain connects TRBV19 to TRBJ1-1; possibly TRBD1 for D (6 bases). The V end lost 7 bases, the J end lost 1 base, and 13 bases lay between the germline ends. The CDR3 length is 14 residues. From germline, CDR1 is LNHDA and CDR2 SQIVND (reference sequence). The CDR3 DNA reads as TGTGCCAGTACGCTGGGACATAGGAACACTGAAGCTTTCTTT. Its protein product is CASTLGHRNTEAFF.

The V gene is TRBV5-4, the J gene TRBJ1-2; D remains ambiguous. This CDR3 has 14 residues. CDR1 is SGHNT, CDR2 YYREEE, per germline (reference sequence). V shed 4 bases and J shed 1 base, with 11 bases lying between them. CDR3 amino acids: CASSRFEGNYGYTF. The CDR3 DNA reads TGTGCCAGCAGCAGGTTTGAGGGTAACTATGGCTACACCTTC.

The chain joins TRBV10-3 to TRBJ2-7; 7 nucleotides match TRBD1. J was trimmed by 4 bases and V by 7 bases; bases with no gene match: 10. This CDR3 has 14 amino acids. The germline CDR1 and CDR2 sequences are ENHRY and SYGVKD. The CDR3 coding sequence is TGTGCCATCACCGAAGGGACAGATGATTACGAGCAGTACTTC. Amino acid sequence: CAITEGTDDYEQYF.

As for this clone: Different DNA sequences within this sample yield the same CDR3. Here the CDR3 DNA reads TGCGCCAGCAGCTTTGGACAGGGTGGTGAAAAACTGTTTTTT. It yields the protein CASSFGQGGEKLFF. The chain is built from TRBV5-1 and TRBJ1-4, with TRBD1 matching over 8 bases. Germline V gives CDR1 SGHRS, CDR2 YFSETQ. This CDR3 contains 14 residues. The V and J ends lost 2 bases and 7 bases, in that order; junction bases with no gene match: 4.

The chain uses TRBV5-8 and TRBJ1-2; no firm D call. Looked up from germline, CDR1 is SGHTS and CDR2 is YDEGEE. This CDR3 is 13 amino acids long. V was pared by 2 bases and J by 7 bases, with 12 bases between. The CDR3 region has the DNA TGTGCCAGCAGCTTATCTGTTCCCTTTGGCTACACCTTC. This encodes CASSLSVPFGYTF.